This T cell receptor (beta chain) derives from a study of monozygotic twins with inflammatory bowel disease. Study-wide results and caveats: Possibly because of limited power, concordant and discordant twins showed no difference in repertoire similarity. Twins with IBD had fewer clonotypes in common with others than healthy twins, particularly during disease activity. A reduction in TCRbeta diversity (inverse Simpson) was seen in IBD patients relative to healthy co-twins.

As regards this clonotype: The antigen is undetermined.

Germline V gene data show CDR1 as DFQATT and CDR2 as SNEGSKA (reference sequence). CDR3 size: 13 residues. TCRdb re-called the 5' RACE reads, yielding one record per CDR3 amino acid sequence without DNA. Its clone listing holds approximately 400,000 distinct CDR3 sequences. The sequencing sample was made of blood. The J gene is TRBJ2-1, the V gene TRBV20-1; TCRdb calls TRBD1, which cannot be checked without DNA. This receptor was identified in a human donor with ulcerative colitis or Crohn's disease, or a healthy co-twin of an affected twin (not recorded which). The CDR3 here is CSARLQGYNEQFF.